These T cell receptor beta chains were read from a single sample in a study of T cell responses to AZD1222 COVID-19 vaccine. Profiling relied on immunoSEQ multiplex PCR, and the TCRdb table lists in-frame clones only, not all of them. The sample lists 120,000 to 150,000 clones, more than 85% occurring once. Source: peripheral blood, taken 28 days after the second AZD1222 dose. These receptors came from an adult who received the AZD1222 COVID-19 vaccine. Both conserved end residues are part of each CDR3. The D gene is left open where the match is weak. Clone size is stated in some rows and not others, as once, few, many or a class when expanded.

TRBV7-6,-,TRBJ2-1,-,CASSLESAPYNEQFF,TGTGCCAGCAGCTTAGAAAGTGCCCCCTACAATGAGCAGTTCTTC
TRBV2,-,TRBJ2-5,-,CASSESISRETQYF,TGTGCCAGCAGTGAAAGTATCTCCAGGGAGACCCAGTACTTC
TRBV28,TRBD1,TRBJ1-1,-,CASSPRGLGDTEAFF,TGTGCCAGCAGTCCCAGGGGGCTAGGGGACACTGAAGCTTTCTTT
TRBV7-2,TRBD2,TRBJ2-3,-,CASSSGAGTSAFTDTQYF,TGTGCCAGCAGCTCGGGGGCCGGGACTAGCGCTTTCACAGATACGCAGTATTTT
TRBV18,-,TRBJ1-5,-,CASSPLREYSNQPQHF,TGTGCCAGCTCACCCCTCAGAGAATATAGCAATCAGCCCCAGCATTTT
TRBV10-3,-,TRBJ1-2,-,CAIRDSNYGYTF,TGTGCCATCAGGGACAGTAACTATGGCTACACCTTC
TRBV15,TRBD1,TRBJ1-2,-,CATSTQALTGAAGYTF,TGTGCCACCAGCACTCAGGCACTCACAGGGGCAGCTGGCTACACCTTC
TRBV11-2,-,TRBJ2-1,-,CASSGRGNEQFF,TGTGCCAGCAGCGGGCGGGGCAATGAGCAGTTCTTC
TRBV9,-,TRBJ1-6,-,CASGAGSYNSPLHF,TGTGCCAGTGGGGCGGGCTCCTATAATTCACCCCTCCACTTT
TRBV7-3,TRBD2,TRBJ2-1,-,CASSHVGSSGGYNEQFF,TGTGCCAGCAGCCACGTCGGGTCTAGCGGGGGTTACAATGAGCAGTTCTTC
TRBV10-3,TRBD1,TRBJ1-1,-,CATAGGLNTEAFF,TGTGCCACCGCAGGGGGACTGAACACTGAAGCTTTCTTT
TRBV5-1,-,TRBJ1-3,-,CASSPREAGNTIYF,TGCGCCAGCAGCCCCAGGGAGGCTGGAAACACCATATATTTT
TRBV5-5,-,TRBJ1-6,-,CASSLATASSYNSPLHF,TGTGCCAGCAGCTTGGCTACAGCGAGCTCCTATAATTCACCCCTCCACTTT
TRBV9,TRBD1,TRBJ1-1,-,CASSAPGLDRPKAFF,TGTGCCAGCAGCGCCCCAGGGTTGGACAGGCCGAAAGCTTTCTTT
TRBV7-3,-,TRBJ1-1,-,CASSLNGYNTEAFF,TGTGCCAGCAGCTTAAATGGGTATAACACTGAAGCTTTCTTT
TRBV12-3/TRBV12-4,-,TRBJ2-1,-,CASSPTSNEQFF,TGTGCCAGCAGCCCCACTAGCAATGAGCAGTTCTTC
TRBV19,-,TRBJ1-1,-,CASKEGGTEAFF,TGTGCCAGTAAGGAGGGTGGCACTGAAGCTTTCTTT
TRBV4-2,TRBD2,TRBJ2-7,-,CASGTPSGDYEQYF,TGTGCCAGCGGCACACCTAGCGGGGACTACGAGCAGTACTTC
TRBV2,TRBD1,TRBJ2-3,-,CASTWGPGQSTDTQYF,TGTGCCAGCACTTGGGGGCCGGGACAGAGCACAGATACGCAGTATTTT
TRBV6-5,-,TRBJ2-7,few,CASSYSGGSSYEQYF,TGTGCCAGCAGTTACTCCGGCGGGTCCTCCTACGAGCAGTACTTC
TRBV7-8,-,TRBJ2-1,-,CASSLRLFWDEQFF,TGTGCCAGCAGCCTGAGGCTCTTTTGGGATGAGCAGTTCTTC
TRBV11-2,-,TRBJ1-4,-,CASSPGINNEKLFF,TGTGCCAGCAGCCCCGGGATTAATAACGAAAAACTGTTTTTT
TRBV6-4,-,TRBJ2-1,once,CASSDCRGDYNEQFF,TGTGCCAGCAGTGACTGTAGGGGGGATTACAATGAGCAGTTCTTC
TRBV12-3/TRBV12-4,-,TRBJ1-5,-,CASSLTLYQPQHF,TGTGCCAGCAGTCTAACTTTATATCAGCCCCAGCATTTT
TRBV3-1/TRBV3-2,TRBD2,TRBJ2-1,-,CASSQDPAGGPNEQFF,TGTGCCAGCAGCCAAGATCCAGCGGGGGGGCCCAATGAGCAGTTCTTC
TRBV12-3/TRBV12-4,-,TRBJ1-5,-,CASSFSQGPQHF,TGTGCCAGCAGTTTCTCACAAGGGCCCCAGCATTTT
TRBV19,-,TRBJ2-5,-,CASSIWSSKETQYF,TGTGCCAGTAGTATCTGGTCCAGCAAAGAGACCCAGTACTTC
TRBV10-3,TRBD1,TRBJ1-2,-,CAISEAIDRDGGYTF,TGTGCCATCAGTGAGGCCATAGACAGGGATGGTGGCTACACCTTC
TRBV19,TRBD1,TRBJ2-2,-,CASSMLTGGGGELFF,TGTGCCAGTAGTATGTTGACAGGGGGAGGCGGGGAGCTGTTTTTT
TRBV2,-,TRBJ2-5,-,CASSDVSGMEETQYF,TGTGCCAGCAGTGACGTGTCAGGGATGGAAGAGACCCAGTACTTC
TRBV24-1,-,TRBJ2-3,-,CATSSGGTDTQYF,TGTGCCACCAGTTCGGGTGGGACAGATACGCAGTATTTT